This TCR beta chain was found in a study of CD8 T cells in Susac syndrome. Study conclusions and caveats: As the study acknowledged, the number of individuals who were part of its TCR sequencing and HLA analysis was relatively small.

V was cut by 1 base and J by 5 bases, with 14 bases left in between. The V gene's germline CDR1 is LGHNT and CDR2 FRNRAP. This CDR3 spans 15 amino acids. To note about this clonotype: Its antigen is as yet unknown.

The authors reverse transcribed 0.5 to 1 ug RNA with random hexamers. immunoSEQ multiplex PCR amplified TCR beta CDR3 across 54 Vbeta, 13 Jbeta. TCRdb re-called the immunoSEQ multiplex PCR reads through MiXCR, storing one row per CDR3 protein. The table records about 430,000 distinct CDR3 sequences, more than 80% of them present only once. Sequencing targeted TCR beta in blood CD8+ and CD4+ T cells. FACS was used to enrich TEMRA cells, whereas the CD8+ and CD4+ T cells were obtained by negative isolation. The V gene is TRBV12-5, the J gene TRBJ1-1; D remains unclear. This clonotype was sampled from a human donor with multiple sclerosis. The sample taken for sequencing was CD8+ T cells from PBMCs. The CDR3 sequence is CASGLAGEPWTEAFF. CDR3 coding DNA: TGTGCTAGTGGTTTGGCAGGTGAACCATGGACTGAAGCTTTCTTT.